The entry that follows covers one TCR beta chain sequence. The record originates from a study of blood T cell repertoires in COVID-19. Measured with immunoSEQ multiplex PCR; TCRdb has only the in-frame clones, and not every one. There are about 190,000 clones in the sample; approximately 84% occur only once, and 2.5% to 3.5% lies in the top ten. The germline V and J ends were trimmed by 2 bases and 1 base, with 5 bases remaining between them. The CDR3 runs 13 residues. Per germline, CDR1 MNHEY and CDR2 SMNVEV (reference sequence). This TCR derives from a woman aged 25 to 39 who had recovered from COVID-19. The chain couples TRBV27 to TRBJ1-2; D is unresolved. The sequenced material came from PBMCs or T cells enriched from blood (not recorded which). The CDR3 nucleotides are TGTGCCAGCAGTTTAGTCTATAACTATGGCTACACCTTC. Its protein is CASSLVYNYGYTF.